The 6 T cell receptor beta chains below come from one sample, sequenced in a study of blood T cell repertoires in COVID-19 (dated by TCRdb to about 2020). Libraries were prepared through the immunoSEQ multiplex PCR assay. The table was pulled from immuneACCESS by TCRdb, which kept in-frame rearrangements only. Such tables lose some clones; where checked, under half of the loss comes from unresolved V genes, and the rest has no known cause. The sample yields about 200,000 clones; 70% to 85% were counted once. The biggest ten clones account for about 6.9% of the sample. The material sequenced was peripheral blood. All receptors come from a human donor with acute or convalescent COVID-19. The donor label of this sample is uncertain.

V and J are TRBV4-3 and TRBJ2-7; 11 bases line up with TRBD2. The germline V gene has CDR1 LGHNA and CDR2 YSLEER. The CDR3 length is 19 residues. Losses at the gene ends were 0 bases for V and 3 bases for J; bases not matched to a gene: 13. The chain's CDR3 is CASSQEEPRYTSGSYEQYF. DNA for the CDR3: TGCGCCAGCAGCCAAGAAGAGCCCCGGTACACTAGCGGGAGCTACGAGCAGTACTTC.

The sample holds a few counts of this clone. The chain carries TRBV5-8 and TRBJ2-7; possibly TRBD1 for D (6 bases). This CDR3 contains 11 residues. Trimming left V 0 bases short and J 9 bases short, with 7 bases between. CDR1 is SGHTS and CDR2 is YDEGEE in the germline V gene. CDR3 nucleotides: TGTGCCAGCAGCTTGGTAGGGGGGCAGTACTTC. Its protein product is CASSLVGGQYF.

The genes are TRBV12-5 and TRBJ2-5; 8 nucleotides line up with TRBD1. The CDR3 consists of 12 residues. The trim removed 5 bases at V and 4 bases at J, leaving 0 bases unmatched. The germline V gene has CDR1 LGHNT and CDR2 FRNRAP. The CDR3 spells CASGDRGETQYF. The CDR3 region has the DNA TGTGCTAGTGGTGACAGGGGAGAGACCCAGTACTTC.

The chain joins TRBV5-1 to TRBJ1-1, with TRBD1 identical over 8 bases. CDR3 size: 14 residues. The germline V gene encodes CDR1 SGHRS and CDR2 YFSETQ. V dropped 3 bases and J dropped 9; count of bases not matched to a gene: 10. CDR3 coding DNA: TGCGCCAGCAGCTCAAGCGCGGGACAGGAGAAAGCTTTCTTT. Protein product: CASSSSAGQEKAFF.

In this sample, this clone turned up once. This rearrangement joins TRBV14 to TRBJ1-5; D perhaps matches TRBD1 (5 bases). The CDR3 extends over 18 amino acids. Germline CDR1 and CDR2: SGHDN and FVKESK. V was clipped by 3 bases and J by 0 bases, with 18 bases between them. The CDR3 here is CASSQPGGGPYSNQPQHF. Written as DNA, the CDR3 is TGTGCCAGCAGCCAGCCAGGCGGGGGACCTTATAGCAATCAGCCCCAGCATTTT. Full variable domain (remainder filled in from reference TRBV14 and TRBJ1-5): EAGVTQFPSHSVIEKGQTVTLRCDPISGHDNLYWYRRVMGKEIKFLLHFVKESKQDESGMPNNRFLAERTGGTYSTLKVQPAELEDSGVYFCASSQPGGGPYSNQPQHFGDGTRLSIL.

The gene calls are TRBV29-1 and TRBJ2-7, with D possibly TRBD1 on 6 matching bases. The germline V gene has CDR1 SQVTM and CDR2 ANQGSEA. CDR3 length equals 12 residues. Trimming cost V 4 bases and J 6 bases, with 13 bases left between them. This CDR3 is CSVAGGQFEQYF. The CDR3 DNA follows: TGCAGCGTTGCTGGGGGACAATTCGAGCAGTACTTC.